This TCR beta chain was recorded in a study of shared clonotypes between healthy human individuals. Overall study: A few men and a couple of women, aged 18 to 49, were donors. Study results and limitations: Sequencing depth was predicted to influence how clonotypes are shared among donors.

Every immunoSEQ plate was one replicate of a subset's evenly spread DNA. Repertoires were generated with immunoSEQ multiplex PCR, while TCRdb's copy carries only in-frame clones and drops some. The sample records 2 million or so clones, roughly 94% being singletons. On this clone itself: Its specificity is unknown.

Nashville, Tennessee was home to all donors, each a Caucasian adult. The CDR3 has 15 amino acids. Germline values: CDR1 SEHNR, CDR2 FQNEAQ (reference sequence). V was clipped by 2 bases and J by 2 bases; unmatched bases: 4. This receptor was identified in a man between 18 and 29 years old in good health. Sequencing used naive CD4+ T cells sorted from blood. Regarding subset: CD45RA+ positively selected. The chain employs TRBV7-9 and TRBJ2-7; 9 bases fit TRBD1. The CDR3 sequence: CASSLMGQGAYEQYF. CDR3 bases: TGTGCCAGCAGCTTAATGGGACAGGGAGCCTACGAGCAGTACTTC.